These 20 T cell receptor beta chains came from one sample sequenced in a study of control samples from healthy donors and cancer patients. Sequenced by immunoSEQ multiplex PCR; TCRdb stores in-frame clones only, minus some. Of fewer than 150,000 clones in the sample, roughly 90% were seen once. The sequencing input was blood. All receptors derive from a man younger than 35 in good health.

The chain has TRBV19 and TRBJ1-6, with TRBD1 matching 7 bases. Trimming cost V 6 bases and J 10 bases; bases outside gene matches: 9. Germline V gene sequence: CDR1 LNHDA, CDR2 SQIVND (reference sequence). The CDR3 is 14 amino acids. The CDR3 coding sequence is TGTGCCAGTAGGAAAGGACAGGCGGCCTCACCCCTCCACTTT. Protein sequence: CASRKGQAASPLHF.

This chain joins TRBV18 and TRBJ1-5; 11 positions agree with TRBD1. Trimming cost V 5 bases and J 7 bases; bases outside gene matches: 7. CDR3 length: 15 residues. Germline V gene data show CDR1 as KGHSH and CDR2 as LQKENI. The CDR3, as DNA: TGTGCCAGCTCATCCGGACAGGGGGCATCGCAGCCCCAGCATTTT. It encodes CASSSGQGASQPQHF.

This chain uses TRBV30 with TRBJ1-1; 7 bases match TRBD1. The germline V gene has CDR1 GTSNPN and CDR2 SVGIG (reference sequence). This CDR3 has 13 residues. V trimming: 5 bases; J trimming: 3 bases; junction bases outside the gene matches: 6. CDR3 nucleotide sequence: TGTGCCTGGTCCCGGGACAGTTACACTGAAGCTTTCTTT. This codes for CAWSRDSYTEAFF.

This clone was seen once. CDR3 protein: CASSLEGDTQYF. Written as DNA, the CDR3 is TGTGCCAGCAGCTTAGAAGGAGATACGCAGTATTTT. The J gene is TRBJ2-3, the V gene TRBV11-2, with D unclear. This CDR3 contains 12 residues. Germline V gene data show CDR1 as SGHAT and CDR2 as FQNNGV. V lost 0 bases to trimming and J lost 5 bases, with 3 bases between them.

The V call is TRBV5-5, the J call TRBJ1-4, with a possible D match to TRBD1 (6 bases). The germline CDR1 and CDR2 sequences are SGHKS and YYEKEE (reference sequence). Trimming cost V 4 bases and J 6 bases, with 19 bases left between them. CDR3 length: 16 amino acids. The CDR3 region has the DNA TGTGCCAGCAGCCCCTCTAGGGGGATATTTGATGAAAAACTGTTTTTT. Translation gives CASSPSRGIFDEKLFF.

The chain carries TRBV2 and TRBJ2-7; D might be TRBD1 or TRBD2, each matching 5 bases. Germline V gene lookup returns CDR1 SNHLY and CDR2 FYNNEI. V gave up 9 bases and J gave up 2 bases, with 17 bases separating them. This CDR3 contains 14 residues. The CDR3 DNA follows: TGTGCCAGAGAGGGCAGGGCCTTGACCTACGAGCAGTACTTC. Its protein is CAREGRALTYEQYF.

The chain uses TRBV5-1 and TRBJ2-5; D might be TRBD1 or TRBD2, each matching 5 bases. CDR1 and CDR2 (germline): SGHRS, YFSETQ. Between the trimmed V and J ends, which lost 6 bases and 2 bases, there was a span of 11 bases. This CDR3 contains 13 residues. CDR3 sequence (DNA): TGCGCCAGCAACCCCGGGGCACAAGAGACCCAGTACTTC. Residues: CASNPGAQETQYF.

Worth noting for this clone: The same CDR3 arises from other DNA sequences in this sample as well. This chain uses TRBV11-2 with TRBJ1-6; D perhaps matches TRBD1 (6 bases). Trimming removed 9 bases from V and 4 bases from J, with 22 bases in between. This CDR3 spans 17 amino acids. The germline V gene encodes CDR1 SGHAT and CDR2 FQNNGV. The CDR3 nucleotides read TGTGCCAGTAGGGAACTGGTACAGGGCGTGTATAATTCACCCCTCCACTTT. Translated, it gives CASRELVQGVYNSPLHF.

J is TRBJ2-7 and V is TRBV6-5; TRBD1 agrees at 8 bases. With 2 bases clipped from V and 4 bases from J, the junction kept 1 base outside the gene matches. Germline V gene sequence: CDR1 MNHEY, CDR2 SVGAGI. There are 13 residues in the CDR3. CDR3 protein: CASSYDRGYEQYF. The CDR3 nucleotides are TGTGCCAGCAGTTACGACAGGGGTTACGAGCAGTACTTC.

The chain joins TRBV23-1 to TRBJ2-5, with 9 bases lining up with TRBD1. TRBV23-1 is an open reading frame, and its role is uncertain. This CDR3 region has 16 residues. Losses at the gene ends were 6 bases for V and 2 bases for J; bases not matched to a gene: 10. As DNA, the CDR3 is TGCGCCAGCAGGATATGGACAGGGGAGGGACAAGAGACCCAGTACTTC. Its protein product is CASRIWTGEGQETQYF.

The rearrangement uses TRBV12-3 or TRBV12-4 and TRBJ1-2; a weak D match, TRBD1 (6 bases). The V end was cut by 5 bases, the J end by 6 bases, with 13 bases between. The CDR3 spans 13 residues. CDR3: CASSRQVQDGYTF. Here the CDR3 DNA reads TGTGCCAGCAGTCGACAGGTTCAGGATGGCTACACCTTC.

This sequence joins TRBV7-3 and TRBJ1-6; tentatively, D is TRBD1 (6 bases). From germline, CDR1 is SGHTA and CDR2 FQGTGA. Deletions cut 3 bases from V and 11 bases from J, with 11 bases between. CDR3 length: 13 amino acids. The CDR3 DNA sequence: TGTGCCAGCAGCTTCACAGGGAGGCCACCCCTCCACTTT. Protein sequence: CASSFTGRPPLHF.

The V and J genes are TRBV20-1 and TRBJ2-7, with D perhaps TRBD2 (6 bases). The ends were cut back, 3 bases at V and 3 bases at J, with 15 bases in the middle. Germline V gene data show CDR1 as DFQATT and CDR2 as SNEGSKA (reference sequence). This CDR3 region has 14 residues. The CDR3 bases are TGCAGTGCTAGTCAACGCGGGGATGGCTACGAGCAGTACTTC. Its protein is CSASQRGDGYEQYF.

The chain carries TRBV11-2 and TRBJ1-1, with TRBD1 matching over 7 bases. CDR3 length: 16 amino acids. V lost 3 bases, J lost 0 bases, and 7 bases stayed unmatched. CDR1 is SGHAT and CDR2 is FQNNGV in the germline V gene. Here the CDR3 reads CASSLGQRRMNTEAFF. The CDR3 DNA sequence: TGTGCCAGCAGCTTGGGACAGAGAAGAATGAACACTGAAGCTTTCTTT.

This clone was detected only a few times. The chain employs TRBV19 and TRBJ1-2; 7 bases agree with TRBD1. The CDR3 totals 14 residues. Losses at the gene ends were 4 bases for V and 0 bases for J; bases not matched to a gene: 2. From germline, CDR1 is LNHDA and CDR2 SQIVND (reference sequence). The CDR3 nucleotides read TGTGCCAGTAGTACTAGGGGGCCTAACTATGGCTACACCTTC. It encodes CASSTRGPNYGYTF.

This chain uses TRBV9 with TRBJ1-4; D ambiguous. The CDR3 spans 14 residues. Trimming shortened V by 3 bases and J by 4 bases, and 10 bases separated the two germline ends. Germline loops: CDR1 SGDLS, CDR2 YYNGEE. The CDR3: CASSARTGNEKLFF. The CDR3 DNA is TGTGCCAGCAGCGCAAGGACCGGTAATGAAAAACTGTTTTTT.

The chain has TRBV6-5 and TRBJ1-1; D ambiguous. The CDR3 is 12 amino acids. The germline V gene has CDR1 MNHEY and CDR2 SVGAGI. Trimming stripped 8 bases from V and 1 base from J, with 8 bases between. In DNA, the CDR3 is TGTGCCAGCGGTATCGCGAACACTGAAGCTTTCTTT. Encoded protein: CASGIANTEAFF.

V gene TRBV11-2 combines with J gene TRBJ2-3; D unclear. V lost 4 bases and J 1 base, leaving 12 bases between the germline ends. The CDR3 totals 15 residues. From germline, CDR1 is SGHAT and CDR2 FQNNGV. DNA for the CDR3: TGTGCCAGCAGCTCCAGGACCTATGGCACAGATACGCAGTATTTT. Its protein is CASSSRTYGTDTQYF.

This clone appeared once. CDR3 coding DNA: TGTGCCAGCAGCTTGGCTGGGGCTGCTAGCTATGGCTACACCTTC. Translating gives CASSLAGAASYGYTF. This rearrangement joins TRBV5-6 to TRBJ1-2; tentative D call: TRBD1 (5 bases). This CDR3 has 15 amino acids. Germline V gene data show CDR1 as SGHDT and CDR2 as YYEEEE. V shed 0 bases and J shed 4 bases, with 13 bases lying between them.

CDR3: CASSKTGYAGELFF. The CDR3 DNA is TGTGCCAGCAGCAAGACAGGGTACGCCGGGGAGCTGTTTTTT. V and J are TRBV6-5 and TRBJ2-2; 7 bases line up with TRBD1. Per germline, CDR1 MNHEY and CDR2 SVGAGI. The CDR3 loop spans 14 amino acids. Losses at the gene ends were 6 bases for V and 6 bases for J; bases not matched to a gene: 7.